The clone carrying this TCR beta chain was seen at least ten times. Its specificity is not known. The study built unsorted libraries from 2 million PBMCs kept at -80 C. This CDR3 region has 13 residues. Looked up from germline, CDR1 is DFQATT and CDR2 is SNEGSKA (reference sequence). Trimming left V 1 base short and J 5 bases short, with 11 bases between. This sample is part of a study of neurological immune-mediated disorders. The cDNA was generated by 5'RACE with 10-nucleotide random UMIs. Using its own MiXCR run on the 5' RACE reads, TCRdb lists one record per CDR3 protein. The sample carries some 34,000 distinct CDR3 sequences, roughly 1.6% recorded once. General study results and limits: None of the CDR3 amino acid sequences of expanded clones were shared across subjects, and this suggested private repertoires in all groups.

The sequenced sample consisted of PBMCs. The sequence derives from a woman aged 25-40 years with multiple sclerosis. The chain uses TRBV20-1 and TRBJ2-5; no clear D. The CDR3 DNA follows: TGCAGTGCTAGAGTAGTGGTGGGGGAGACCCAGTACTTC. Protein product: CSARVVVGETQYF.